The rows below give T cell receptor beta chains drawn from one sample of a study of blood T cell repertoires in COVID-19. Some clones are missing from TCRdb's copy, which holds only in-frame ones; the method was immunoSEQ multiplex PCR. The sample has approximately 120,000 clones; around 88% are singletons. Sequenced input: peripheral blood. Receptors were obtained from a human donor in a cohort sampled during active COVID-19. CDR3s include the opening cysteine and the closing phenylalanine or tryptophan. The D gene is left open where the match is weak. Only part of the rows carry a size: once, few, many, or a class if the clone is expanded.

>NA|TRBJ2-7|TRBV2|once
TGTGCCAGCAGTTTAGCCGCCGTAGGCGAGCAGTACTTC
CASSLAAVGEQYF
>TRBD2|TRBJ2-1|TRBV11-3|NA
TGTGCCAGCAGCAAGGGACTAGGGCTAGGCAATGAGCAGTTCTTC
CASSKGLGLGNEQFF
>TRBD1|TRBJ1-5|TRBV28|NA
TGTGCCAGCAGTACCTACTTACTTGGGACAGGGGAGTCCAATCAGCCCCAGCATTTT
CASSTYLLGTGESNQPQHF
>NA|TRBJ2-1|TRBV5-1|NA
TGCGCCAGCAGCTTGGGGAGACCGAATTCAGGGAATGAGCAGTTCTTC
CASSLGRPNSGNEQFF
>NA|TRBJ1-1|TRBV19|NA
TGTGCCAGTAGTGACGACAGGACTAACACTGAAGCTTTCTTT
CASSDDRTNTEAFF
>TRBD2|TRBJ2-5|TRBV27|once
TGTGCCAGCAGTCCTGGGACTAGCGCTGCGGAGACCCAGTACTTC
CASSPGTSAAETQYF
>NA|TRBJ2-1|TRBV11-2|NA
TGTGCCAGCAGCTTAGACTCTAGCGCCTCCTACAATGAGCAGTTCTTC
CASSLDSSASYNEQFF
>NA|TRBJ2-7|TRBV5-6|NA
TGTGCCAGCAGCTTGGCATTGGACAGATCCTACGAGCAGTACTTC
CASSLALDRSYEQYF
>TRBD2|TRBJ2-7|TRBV15|few
TGTGCCACCAGCAGACAAAGCGGGAGTGCCTACGAGCAGTACTTC
CATSRQSGSAYEQYF
>TRBD2|TRBJ2-3|TRBV30|NA
TGTGCCTGGAGTGTAGGTAGGATTAGCGGGAGGTCAGATACGCAGTATTTT
CAWSVGRISGRSDTQYF
>NA|TRBJ2-5|TRBV7-9|NA
TGTGCCAGCAGTTTGGGTTTTGGGGGCGGGGAGACCCAGTACTTC
CASSLGFGGGETQYF
>NA|TRBJ2-1|TRBV3-1/TRBV3-2|NA
TGTGCCAGCAGCCTTTGGGACTCCTTGGAAAGGAATGAGCAGTTCTTC
CASSLWDSLERNEQFF
>NA|TRBJ1-5|TRBV5-5|NA
TGTGCCAGCAGCGTCGACAGTCTTTTACAGCCCCAGCATTTT
CASSVDSLLQPQHF
>TRBD2|TRBJ2-5|TRBV3-1/TRBV3-2|NA
TGTGCCAGCAGCCATAGGACGGGAGGGGAGACCCAGTACTTC
CASSHRTGGETQYF
>TRBD2|TRBJ2-3|TRBV4-3|NA
TGCGCCAGCAGCCAAGGAGCGGGAAGCACAGATACGCAGTATTTT
CASSQGAGSTDTQYF
>NA|TRBJ1-1|TRBV28|NA
TGTGCCAGCAGTTTTGGCCGGGGGATTGGGTACACTGAAGCTTTCTTT
CASSFGRGIGYTEAFF
>NA|TRBJ1-1|TRBV6-5|NA
TGTGCCAGCAGTCAGACAGGAGGGAACACTGAAGCTTTCTTT
CASSQTGGNTEAFF
>TRBD2|TRBJ2-7|TRBV9|NA
TGTGCCAGCAGTGAAACAAAGCTAGCGGGGGCTAACGAGCAGTACTTC
CASSETKLAGANEQYF
>TRBD2|TRBJ2-3|TRBV6-2/TRBV6-3|NA
TGTGCCAGCAGTTGGACTAGCGGGACGAATACGCAGTATTTT
CASSWTSGTNTQYF
>NA|TRBJ1-4|TRBV7-2|once
TGTGCCAGCAGCTTAGCCAGGACAAACCCGAATGAAAAACTGTTTTTT
CASSLARTNPNEKLFF
>NA|TRBJ2-7|TRBV7-9|NA
TGTGCCAGCAGCTTACGGGACTCCCAATCGTCGGAGCAGTACTTC
CASSLRDSQSSEQYF
>TRBD1|TRBJ1-2|TRBV6-2/TRBV6-3|NA
TGTGCCAGCAGTTACGGAGGGGGCAGTATCGGTGGCTACACCTTC
CASSYGGGSIGGYTF
>TRBD2|TRBJ2-3|TRBV5-1|NA
TGCGCCAGCAGCCTAGATGGGCGGGGGAGGTCAGATACGCAGTATTTT
CASSLDGRGRSDTQYF
>TRBD2|TRBJ2-7|TRBV7-9|NA
TGTGCCAGCAGCGCCAGACTAGCGGGAGGTCGCGCGGATAACTACGAGCAGTACTTC
CASSARLAGGRADNYEQYF
>TRBD2|TRBJ2-1|TRBV28|NA
TGTGCCAGCAGTGCCGGACTAGCGGGAATTAATGAGCAGTTCTTC
CASSAGLAGINEQFF
>TRBD2|TRBJ2-1|TRBV5-5|NA
TGTGCCAGCAGCCTAACTAGCGGGGGTGAGCAGTTCTTC
CASSLTSGGEQFF
>TRBD1|TRBJ1-2|TRBV28|NA
TGTGCCAGCAGTTCCCGCGACAGGGCCTTGTATGGCTACACCTTC
CASSSRDRALYGYTF
>TRBD1|TRBJ2-7|TRBV2|few
TGTGCCACAAAGGAGACAGGGGTCCTGAGTGAGCAGTACTTC
CATKETGVLSEQYF
>NA|TRBJ1-1|TRBV9|NA
TGTGCCAGCAGCAGGGGGACGACGATTGAAGCTTTCTTT
CASSRGTTIEAFF
>NA|TRBJ1-1|TRBV3-1/TRBV3-2|NA
TGTGCCAGCAGCCAAGATCCGGTTGACAGCCCGGCCACTGAAGCTTTCTTT
CASSQDPVDSPATEAFF
>TRBD1|TRBJ2-5|TRBV7-6|once
TGTGCCAGCAGCTTATCCGGGACAGGCCAAGAGACCCAGTACTTC
CASSLSGTGQETQYF
>NA|TRBJ1-5|TRBV28|NA
TGTGCCAGCAGTTTAGGGCCCGGGACAATTATTCAGCCCCAGCATTTT
CASSLGPGTIIQPQHF